A single sample is the source of the 19 T cell receptor beta chains below, sequenced in a study of blood T cell repertoires in COVID-19. TCRdb keeps only in-frame clones here, not all; method: immunoSEQ multiplex PCR. The table has approximately 140,000 clones, roughly 82% seen once. Sequences were obtained from peripheral blood. These receptors were taken from a man in his 70s with acute or convalescent COVID-19.

The rearrangement uses TRBV10-3 and TRBJ1-3; no firm D call. This CDR3 spans 14 amino acids. Per germline, CDR1 ENHRY and CDR2 SYGVKD. Trimming stripped 3 bases from V and 0 bases from J, with 6 bases between. CDR3 DNA sequence: TGTGCCATCAGTGAAACAAACTCTGGAAACACCATATATTTT. Translated, it gives CAISETNSGNTIYF.

About this clone itself: At one end, the junction sequence differs from germline, possibly due to a read error. The chain carries TRBV7-7 and TRBJ2-5; 9 bases are shared with TRBD2. The CDR3 covers 16 residues. Looked up from germline, CDR1 is SSHAT and CDR2 is FNYEAQ (reference sequence). The CDR3 bases are TGTGCTAGCAGCTTTGGGTTTAGCGGGGGACAAGAGACCCAGTACTTC. This codes for CASSFGFSGGQETQYF.

J is TRBJ2-1 and V is TRBV3-1 (or the pseudogene TRBV3-2); 10 nucleotides match TRBD2. The CDR3 contains 18 residues. V lost 1 base, J lost 7 bases, and 13 bases stayed unmatched. The germline gives CDR1 LGHDT, CDR2 YNNKEL (reference sequence). The CDR3 protein is CASSQGLAGPATGNEQFF. In nucleotides, the CDR3 is TGTGCCAGCAGCCAAGGACTAGCGGGTCCCGCCACGGGGAATGAGCAGTTCTTC.

This chain joins TRBV5-1 and TRBJ2-5; 7 positions match TRBD2. This CDR3 comprises 14 residues. The ends lost 3 bases at V and 0 bases at J; junction bases unmatched: 2. The germline V gene has CDR1 SGHRS and CDR2 YFSETQ. The CDR3 region is CASSWEGYQETQYF. The CDR3 DNA reads as TGCGCCAGCAGCTGGGAGGGGTACCAAGAGACCCAGTACTTC. The full variable domain, with the rest looked up from reference TRBV5-1 and TRBJ2-5, is KAGVTQTPRYLIKTRGQQVTLSCSPISGHRSVSWYQQTPGQGLQFLFEYFSETQRNKGNFPGRFSGRQFSNSRSEMNVSTLELGDSALYLCASSWEGYQETQYFGPGTRLLVL.

This chain links TRBV6-1 with TRBJ2-4; tentatively, D is TRBD2 (7 bases). V was clipped by 1 base and J by 6 bases, with 13 bases between them. The germline V gene has CDR1 MNHNS and CDR2 SASEGT. The CDR3 sequence is 15 residues long. The CDR3: CASSEGGGPGNIQYF. CDR3 DNA sequence: TGTGCCAGCAGTGAAGGGGGGGGCCCGGGAAACATTCAGTACTTC.

The rearrangement links TRBV6-5 to TRBJ2-2, with TRBD1 matching 10 bases. Germline CDR1 reads MNHEY; CDR2 reads SVGAGI. The trim removed 0 bases at V and 6 bases at J, leaving 4 bases unmatched. The CDR3 extends over 16 amino acids. CDR3 nucleotide sequence: TGTGCCAGCAGTTACTCGACAGGGGGCGCCCCCGGGGAGCTGTTTTTT. Protein: CASSYSTGGAPGELFF.

In DNA, the CDR3 is TGTGCCAGCAGTGAATTGGTGACTAGCACAGATACGCAGTATTTT. Amino acids: CASSELVTSTDTQYF. This chain links TRBV25-1 with TRBJ2-3; D ambiguous. The CDR3 has 15 amino acids. V lost 1 base, J lost 0 bases, and 8 bases lay in between. The germline V gene encodes CDR1 MGHDK and CDR2 SYGVNS.

The chain joins TRBV5-1 to TRBJ2-2, with 9 bases matching TRBD1. CDR1 is SGHRS, CDR2 YFSETQ, per germline. Trimming cost V 3 bases and J 4 bases; bases outside gene matches: 7. The CDR3 has 16 amino acids. The CDR3 region is CASSSITGGITGELFF. CDR3 nucleotide sequence: TGCGCCAGCAGCTCTATCACAGGGGGCATCACCGGGGAGCTGTTTTTT.

The chain combines TRBV6-5 with TRBJ2-7; 7 nucleotides line up with TRBD1. Germline V gene data show CDR1 as MNHEY and CDR2 as SVGAGI. The CDR3 is 15 amino acids. With V trimmed by 6 bases and J by 3 bases, 11 bases remained unmatched. The CDR3 DNA follows: TGTGCCAGCAGGCCCGCGACAGGGTCCTACTACGAGCAGTACTTC. It translates to CASRPATGSYYEQYF.

This rearrangement joins TRBV2 to TRBJ2-3; D gene uncertain. The V and J ends lost 6 bases and 5 bases respectively, with 15 bases between them. CDR3 size: 14 residues. Germline V gene data show CDR1 as SNHLY and CDR2 as FYNNEI. CDR3 loop: CASSPLRSLDTQYF. The CDR3, as DNA: TGTGCCAGCAGCCCCCTACGTTCTTTAGATACGCAGTATTTT. The entire variable domain, with the rest obtained from reference TRBV2 and TRBJ2-3, is as follows: EPEVTQTPSHQVTQMGQEVILRCVPISNHLYFYWYRQILGQKVEFLVSFYNNEISEKSEIFDDQFSVERPDGSNFTLKIRSTKLEDSAMYFCASSPLRSLDTQYFGPGTRLTVL.

This sequence joins TRBV28 and TRBJ2-5; possibly TRBD1 for D (7 bases). V shed 4 bases and J shed 5 bases, with 20 bases lying between them. From germline, CDR1 is MDHEN and CDR2 SYDVKM. CDR3 length equals 16 residues. The CDR3 region has the DNA TGTGCCAGCAGTTCTACCAGACAGGGAGGCATCGAGACCCAGTACTTC. Its translation: CASSSTRQGGIETQYF.

This sequence joins TRBV19 and TRBJ1-1; 9 bases map to TRBD1. Germline CDR1 LNHDA, CDR2 SQIVND (reference sequence). V dropped 7 bases and J dropped 4; count of bases not matched to a gene: 19. This CDR3 is built from 18 residues. CDR3 sequence reads: CASTNPPGQGQDFTEAFF. Written as DNA, the CDR3 is TGTGCCAGTACCAACCCGCCGGGACAGGGACAGGATTTCACTGAAGCTTTCTTT.

The rearrangement links TRBV7-8 to TRBJ1-1, with D maybe TRBD1 (6 bases). This CDR3 spans 14 amino acids. From germline, CDR1 is SGHVS and CDR2 FQNEAQ. The V end was cut by 3 bases, the J end by 7 bases, with 15 bases between. DNA of the CDR3: TGTGCCAGCAGCTTTGGAACAGGGCGCGGTGAAGCTTTCTTT. It encodes CASSFGTGRGEAFF.

This clone came up once. The V call is TRBV3-1 (or the pseudogene TRBV3-2), the J call TRBJ2-1; D remains ambiguous. Trimming left V 1 base short and J 7 bases short, with 14 bases between. Germline CDR1 reads LGHDT; CDR2 reads YNNKEL (reference sequence). The CDR3 is 15 amino acids. The CDR3 region has the DNA TGTGCCAGCAGCCAAGGACGTGGCAGAGCGAATGAGCAGTTCTTC. Translating gives CASSQGRGRANEQFF.

J is TRBJ2-3 and V is TRBV7-9, with TRBD1 matching over 9 bases. CDR1 SEHNR and CDR2 FQNEAQ come from the germline V gene (reference sequence). V was pared by 7 bases and J by 0 bases, with 11 bases of the junction left unmatched. The CDR3 runs to 17 residues. CDR3 DNA: TGTGCCAGCACCGACAGGGGGAGATCTACTAGCACAGATACGCAGTATTTT. Translation gives CASTDRGRSTSTDTQYF.

The rearrangement links TRBV24-1 to TRBJ2-2; a weak D match, TRBD2 (7 bases). CDR3 length: 16 amino acids. CDR1 and CDR2 (germline): KGHDR, SFDVKD. Trimming took 5 bases from V and 3 from J, leaving 15 bases between them. Written as DNA, the CDR3 is TGTGCCACCAGTGCCTTGGGGGGGGCGGACACCGGGGAGCTGTTTTTT. Translation gives CATSALGGADTGELFF.

V and J are TRBV15 and TRBJ1-2, with 9 bases matching TRBD1. The CDR3 is 17 amino acids. Germline V gene sequence: CDR1 LNHNV, CDR2 YYDKDF (reference sequence). Trimming cost V 0 bases and J 2 bases; bases outside gene matches: 7. The CDR3 nucleotides are TGTGCCACCAGCAGAGAAAACAGGGGGCTTAGCAACTATGGCTACACCTTC. Protein product: CATSRENRGLSNYGYTF.

The gene calls are TRBV7-2 and TRBJ2-7; weak D call: TRBD1 (7 bases). Germline V gene sequence: CDR1 SGHTA, CDR2 FQGNSA. The CDR3 runs 15 residues. Between the trimmed V and J ends, which lost 1 base and 2 bases, there was a span of 12 bases. CDR3 in DNA: TGTGCCAGCAGCTTAGATGCGGGACAGACCTACGAGCAGTACTTC. Its translation: CASSLDAGQTYEQYF.

CDR3 region: CASSLSRPDTEAFF. The CDR3 nucleotides are TGTGCCAGCAGTTTAAGCCGCCCGGACACTGAAGCTTTCTTT. This rearrangement joins TRBV28 to TRBJ1-1, with D unresolved. Germline V gives CDR1 MDHEN, CDR2 SYDVKM. The CDR3 length is 14 residues. Trimming left V 2 bases short and J 3 bases short, with 10 bases between.